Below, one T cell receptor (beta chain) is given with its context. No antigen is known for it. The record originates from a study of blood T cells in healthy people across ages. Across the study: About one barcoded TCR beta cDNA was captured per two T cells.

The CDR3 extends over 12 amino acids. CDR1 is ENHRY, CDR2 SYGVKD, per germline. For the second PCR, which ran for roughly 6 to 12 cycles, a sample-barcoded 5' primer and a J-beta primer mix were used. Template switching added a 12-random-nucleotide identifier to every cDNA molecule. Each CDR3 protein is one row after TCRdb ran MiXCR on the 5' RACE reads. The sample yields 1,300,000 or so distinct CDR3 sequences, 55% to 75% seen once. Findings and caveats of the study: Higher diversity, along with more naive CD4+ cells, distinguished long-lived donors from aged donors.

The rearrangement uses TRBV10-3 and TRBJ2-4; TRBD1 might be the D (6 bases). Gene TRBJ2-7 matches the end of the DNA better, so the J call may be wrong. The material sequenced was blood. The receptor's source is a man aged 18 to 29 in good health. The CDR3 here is CAVLTGNYEQYF. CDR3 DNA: TGTGCCGTCCTAACAGGGAACTACGAGCAGTACTTC.